This TCR beta chain was captured in a study of blood T cell repertoires in COVID-19. The table came from immunoSEQ multiplex PCR; TCRdb's copy has only in-frame clones and leaves some out. This table holds approximately 310,000 clones, around 90% found once. The V end was cut by 4 bases, the J end by 2 bases, with 12 bases between. Looked up from germline, CDR1 is SGHNT and CDR2 is YYREEE (reference sequence). The CDR3 runs 14 residues. V gene TRBV5-4 combines with J gene TRBJ1-2, with D uncertain. The TCR comes from a man aged 55-75 years who had recovered from COVID-19. Specimen: PBMCs or T cells enriched from blood (not recorded which). The CDR3 coding sequence is TGTGCCAGCAGCCCCGGGGAGAACAACTATGGCTACACCTTC. Its protein is CASSPGENNYGYTF. The variable domain in full, completed from reference TRBV5-4 and TRBJ1-2, reads ETGVTQSPTHLIKTRGQQVTLRCSSQSGHNTVSWYQQALGQGPQFIFQYYREEENGRGNFPPRFSGLQFPNYSSELNVNALELDDSALYLCASSPGENNYGYTFGSGTRLTVV.